Listed below are T cell receptor beta chains from one sample, sequenced in a study of cytomegalovirus exposure and HLA in healthy donors. Some clones are missing from TCRdb's copy, which holds only in-frame ones; the method was immunoSEQ multiplex PCR. Seen here are some 90,000 clones, 76% observed once, and the top ten hold more than 2.5%. Sequencing used PBMCs. Receptor source: a man aged 40-50 years in good health and CMV-seronegative. Each CDR3 is given with its conserved first and last residue. A D gene is named only where the DNA matches it firmly. The size of a clone is reported for some rows only, either as once, few or many, or as a class for expanded clones.

V	D	length	size	J	CDR3	DNA
TRBV21-1	NA	20	NA	TRBJ2-5	CASSTQVAGGPMHPKETQYF	TGTGCCAGCAGCACCCAGGTAGCGGGGGGTCCCATGCATCCTAAAGAGACCCAGTACTTC
TRBV6-6	NA	14	NA	TRBJ1-1	CASSYLQRNTEAFF	TGTGCCAGCAGTTACTTACAGAGAAACACTGAAGCTTTCTTT
TRBV2	TRBD2	17	NA	TRBJ2-3	CASSEKSSGGAGNTQYF	TGTGCCAGCAGTGAAAAATCTAGCGGGGGGGCCGGGAATACGCAGTATTTT
TRBV6-6	TRBD1	15	few	TRBJ2-5	CASTRSPGGQETQYF	TGTGCCAGCACCCGATCGCCAGGGGGCCAAGAGACCCAGTACTTC
TRBV7-7	NA	16	NA	TRBJ2-3	CASSLGLATNADTQYF	TGTGCCAGCAGCTTAGGGCTAGCAACAAACGCAGATACGCAGTATTTT
TRBV5-1	NA	15	NA	TRBJ2-5	CASSLGDTGRETQYF	TGCGCCAGCAGCTTGGGGGATACAGGACGTGAGACCCAGTACTTC
TRBV6-6	TRBD2	16	NA	TRBJ2-1	CASSYGGGGAYNEQFF	TGTGCCAGCAGCTACGGCGGGGGGGGTGCCTACAATGAGCAGTTCTTC
TRBV5-1	TRBD1	15	NA	TRBJ2-7	CASSLAGTGSYEQYF	TGCGCCAGCAGCTTGGCCGGGACAGGGTCCTACGAGCAGTACTTC
TRBV4-1	NA	15	NA	TRBJ1-6	CASSLRVQGNSPLHF	TGCGCCAGCAGCCTACGGGTACAGGGTAATTCACCCCTCCACTTT
TRBV7-2	TRBD1	17	NA	TRBJ1-3	CASSPLTGEAAGNTIYF	TGTGCCAGCAGCCCGCTGACAGGGGAGGCGGCTGGAAACACCATATATTTT
TRBV7-7	TRBD1	15	NA	TRBJ2-2	CASSRTGTDTGELFF	TGTGCCAGCAGCCGGACAGGGACGGACACCGGGGAGCTGTTTTTT
TRBV28	NA	15	NA	TRBJ2-7	CASSLEGSLVYEQYF	TGTGCCAGCTCTCTTGAGGGCTCCTTGGTCTACGAGCAGTACTTC
TRBV9	NA	14	NA	TRBJ2-7	CASSVGTGEVWQYF	TGTGCCAGCAGCGTCGGGACGGGGGAGGTTTGGCAGTACTTC
TRBV4-3	TRBD1	17	NA	TRBJ2-7	CASSLSKGTGLSYEQYF	TGCGCCAGCAGCCTTTCTAAGGGGACAGGGCTCTCCTACGAGCAGTACTTC
TRBV6-6	TRBD2	15	NA	TRBJ2-1	CASSYPADVGGEQFF	TGTGCCAGCAGTTACCCAGCGGATGTCGGGGGGGAGCAGTTCTTC
TRBV5-1	TRBD1	16	NA	TRBJ1-4	CASSLQDRATNEKLFF	TGCGCCAGCAGCTTGCAAGACAGGGCTACTAATGAAAAACTGTTTTTT
TRBV5-5	TRBD2	15	NA	TRBJ2-1	CASIGLAGRHNEQFF	TGTGCCAGCATTGGACTAGCGGGGCGACACAATGAGCAGTTCTTC
TRBV5-6	TRBD2	15	NA	TRBJ2-7	CASSWGLAGAYEQYF	TGTGCCAGCAGCTGGGGACTAGCGGGGGCCTACGAGCAGTACTTC
TRBV28	TRBD1	16	NA	TRBJ2-5	CASSSGRQGFGQTQYF	TGTGCCAGCAGTTCCGGGAGACAGGGGTTTGGGCAGACCCAGTACTTC
TRBV7-3	TRBD1	14	NA	TRBJ1-1	CASRSGGENTEAFF	TGTGCCAGCAGATCAGGGGGCGAGAACACTGAAGCTTTCTTT
TRBV18	NA	13	NA	TRBJ2-7	CASSPGGVYEQYF	TGTGCCAGCTCACCAGGCGGAGTCTACGAGCAGTACTTC
TRBV15	TRBD1	15	NA	TRBJ2-4	CATSRDRGPGNIQYF	TGTGCCACCAGCAGGGACAGGGGGCCGGGAAACATTCAGTACTTC
TRBV2	NA	17	NA	TRBJ2-1	CASSPLSGTKLWHEQFF	TGTGCCAGCAGTCCTCTAAGCGGGACAAAACTTTGGCATGAGCAGTTCTTC
TRBV7-3	NA	15	NA	TRBJ1-1	CASSLTPGRDTEAFF	TGTGCCAGCAGCTTAACCCCCGGCAGGGACACTGAAGCTTTCTTT
TRBV7-9	NA	16	NA	TRBJ1-2	CASSLRPWTSVYGYTF	TGTGCCAGCAGCTTAAGGCCTTGGACAAGCGTATATGGCTACACCTTC
TRBV4-2	NA	15	few	TRBJ2-7	CASSQLPTANHEQYF	TGTGCCAGCAGCCAACTTCCTACAGCTAACCACGAGCAGTACTTC
TRBV27	NA	14	NA	TRBJ1-6	CASSLESPPSPLHF	TGTGCCAGCAGTTTAGAAAGCCCGCCCTCACCCCTCCACTTT
TRBV11-2	TRBD2	15	NA	TRBJ2-1	CASSLVGLGNGEQFF	TGTGCCAGCAGCTTAGTGGGACTAGGGAATGGGGAGCAGTTCTTC
TRBV5-4	TRBD2	14	NA	TRBJ2-5	CASRLAGVQETQYF	TGTGCCAGCAGACTAGCGGGGGTACAAGAGACCCAGTACTTC
TRBV19	NA	14	NA	TRBJ1-2	CASKVAGLIFGYTF	TGTGCCAGTAAAGTCGCAGGGTTGATATTTGGCTACACCTTC
TRBV7-2	NA	16	NA	TRBJ1-2	CASSRYWERGGSGYTF	TGTGCCAGCAGCCGATATTGGGAGAGGGGGGGAAGCGGCTACACCTTC
TRBV4-1	NA	15	NA	TRBJ1-1	CASSQGGGVDTEAFF	TGCGCCAGCAGCCAAGGCGGGGGAGTAGACACTGAAGCTTTCTTT
TRBV20-1	NA	10	NA	TRBJ2-3	CSASRDTQYF	TGCAGTGCTAGTCGGGATACGCAGTATTTT
TRBV6-5	TRBD1	14	NA	TRBJ1-5	CASSHDRGNQPQHF	TGTGCCAGCAGTCACGACAGGGGCAATCAGCCCCAGCATTTT
TRBV7-9	TRBD1	14	few	TRBJ1-5	CASSATGGEQPQHF	TGTGCCAGCAGCGCTACAGGGGGCGAACAGCCCCAGCATTTT
TRBV2	TRBD1	14	NA	TRBJ2-7	CASSGQGATYEQYF	TGTGCCAGCAGTGGACAGGGGGCGACCTACGAGCAGTACTTC
TRBV2	NA	15	few	TRBJ2-4	CASINDGGPQNIQYF	TGTGCCAGCATCAACGACGGGGGGCCCCAAAACATTCAGTACTTC
TRBV10-1	TRBD1	13	NA	TRBJ2-7	CASNSGTVFEQYF	TGCGCCAGCAATTCCGGGACAGTATTTGAGCAGTACTTC
TRBV7-9	TRBD1	18	few	TRBJ2-5	CASSPSLSGQDDQETQYF	TGTGCCAGCAGCCCTAGTTTATCGGGACAGGATGACCAAGAGACCCAGTACTTC
TRBV21-1	NA	16	NA	TRBJ2-4	CASSKNAGTGWDIQYF	TGTGCCAGCAGCAAAAACGCTGGGACAGGGTGGGACATTCAGTACTTC